The rows below give T cell receptor beta chains drawn from one sample of a study of blood T cell repertoires in COVID-19. TCRdb keeps only in-frame clones here, not all; method: immunoSEQ multiplex PCR. The sample has tens of thousands of clones, 65% to 90% seen once. The source material was peripheral blood. These receptors were obtained from a human donor in a cohort sampled during active COVID-19. The conserved cysteine and the conserved F or W are not part of the CDR3 here. The D gene is left open where the match is weak.

v_call d_call cdr3_aa
TRBV6-1 . ASSEHLSNIQY
TRBV28 . ASSLKTDAYEQY
TRBV6-5 TRBD1 ASSFDRVSNQPQH
TRBV6-5 . ASSYRGYEQY
TRBV7-9 TRBD2 ASSRAGDVSETQY
TRBV2 . ASRSDAPQGIYT
TRBV19 . ASSIVVGRQETQY
TRBV18 . ASSPARSGNEQF
TRBV5-1 TRBD1 ASSSSTGLEETQY
TRBV5-1 . ASHGETEAF
TRBV28 . ASILGGSQPQH
TRBV30 TRBD1 AWSETGDQPQH
TRBV18 . ASATGISGNTIY
TRBV2 . ASKGVVTGELF
TRBV5-1 . ASSLDFPNEQF
TRBV10-2 TRBD2 ASKGLAGDSSYNEQF
TRBV4-3 . ASSQSGGLEANEKLF
TRBV7-8 . ASSLVSGGNTEAF
TRBV18 . ASSDTANSNQPQH
TRBV5-8 . ASSPMMSGYGYT
TRBV9 . ASSVDPGQKNTIY
TRBV4-3 TRBD1 ASSQDQGVSGELF
TRBV12-5 . ASGLGGQGSGEQY
TRBV6-2/TRBV6-3 TRBD2 ASSLAGGLLNTGELF
TRBV5-8 . ASSLGMRGNEH
TRBV10-3 . AISGGMAGEQY
TRBV6-5 . ANRAIGTDTQY
TRBV5-4 TRBD2 ASSPTSGGGETQY
TRBV7-2 . ASSLGVILQETQY
TRBV5-6 . ASPPGGDSPLH
TRBV4-3 . ASSQEGVEYSPLH
TRBV11-2 TRBD1 ASSQDRVVTEAF
TRBV5-5 TRBD1 ASSLSRGYTGELF
TRBV18 TRBD2 ASSPPASGGNEQF
TRBV4-3 . ASSQDRTNNEQF
TRBV19 . ASSPRGRDEQF
TRBV5-6 TRBD1 ASSLGTGQRGYT
TRBV13 TRBD1 ASSDRDRGKDTQY
TRBV2 TRBD1 ASSNWDRGNEQF
TRBV5-4 . ASSGLLNEQF
TRBV12-5 TRBD1 ASGSDRARLEPQH